This T cell receptor beta chain was obtained from a study of T cell responses to AZD1222 COVID-19 vaccine. Study findings and constraints: Along spike, vaccine-associated CD4 TCRs were found throughout, with dominance at 160-218 and 743-854. The breadth and depth of Spike-specific TCRs increased once two AZD1222 doses had been given. Repertoire sampling was restricted to post-peak T cell response timepoints.

TCRdb's table, derived via immunoSEQ multiplex PCR, lists solely in-frame clones and lacks some. The repertoire holds 55,000 to 90,000 clones, with roughly 84% as singletons. Note on this clone: What it binds is unknown.

The sequence came from an adult in good health. Sequencing used peripheral blood, obtained on day 0 of AZD1222 vaccination.

The CDR3 DNA is TGTGCCAGCAGTTACCTCCTAGGGAGGGATGGCTACACCTTC. Translated: CASSYLLGRDGYTF. J is TRBJ1-2 and V is TRBV6-5; D is unresolved. Germline V lookup: CDR1 MNHEY, CDR2 SVGAGI. Trimming stripped 2 bases from V and 6 bases from J, with 13 bases between. This CDR3 is 14 amino acids long.